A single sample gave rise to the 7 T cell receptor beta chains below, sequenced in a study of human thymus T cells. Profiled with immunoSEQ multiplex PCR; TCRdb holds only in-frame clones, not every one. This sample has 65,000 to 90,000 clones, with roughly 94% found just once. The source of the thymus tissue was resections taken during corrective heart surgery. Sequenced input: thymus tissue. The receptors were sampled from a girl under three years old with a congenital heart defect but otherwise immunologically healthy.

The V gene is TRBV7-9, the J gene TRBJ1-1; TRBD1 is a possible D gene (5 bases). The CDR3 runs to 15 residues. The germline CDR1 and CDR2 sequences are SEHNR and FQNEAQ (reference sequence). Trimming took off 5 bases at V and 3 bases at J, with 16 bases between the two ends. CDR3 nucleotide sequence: TGTGCCAGCAGCCTAGTCGGGGGGAGTGACACTGAAGCTTTCTTT. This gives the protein CASSLVGGSDTEAFF.

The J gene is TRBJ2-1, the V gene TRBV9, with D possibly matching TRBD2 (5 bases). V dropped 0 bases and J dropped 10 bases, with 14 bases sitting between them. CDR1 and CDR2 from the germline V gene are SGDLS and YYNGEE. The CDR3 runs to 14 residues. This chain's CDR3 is CASSVEEWRREQFF. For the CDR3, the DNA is TGTGCCAGCAGCGTAGAGGAGTGGAGGCGGGAGCAGTTCTTC.

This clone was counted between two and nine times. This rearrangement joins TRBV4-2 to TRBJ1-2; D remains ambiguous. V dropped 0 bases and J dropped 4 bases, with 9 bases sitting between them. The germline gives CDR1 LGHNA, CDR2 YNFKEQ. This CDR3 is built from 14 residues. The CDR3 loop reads CASSQDRSSYGYTF. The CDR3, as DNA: TGTGCCAGCAGCCAAGATCGCAGCAGCTATGGCTACACCTTC.

DNA of the CDR3: TGTGCCATCAGGGGGACTAGCGGGAGGATGCAGTACACCGGGGAGCTGTTTTTT. It codes for CAIRGTSGRMQYTGELFF. The gene calls are TRBV10-3 and TRBJ2-2, with 15 bases lining up with TRBD2. Germline V gene sequence: CDR1 ENHRY, CDR2 SYGVKD. The CDR3 is 18 residues long. Trimming at V came to 6 bases and at J to 3 bases, leaving 8 bases not matched to a gene.

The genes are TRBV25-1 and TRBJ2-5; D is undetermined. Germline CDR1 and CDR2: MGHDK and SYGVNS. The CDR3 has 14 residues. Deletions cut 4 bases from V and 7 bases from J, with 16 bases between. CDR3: CASSGTARIWTQYF. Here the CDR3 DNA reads TGTGCCAGCAGTGGAACGGCAAGAATATGGACCCAGTACTTC.

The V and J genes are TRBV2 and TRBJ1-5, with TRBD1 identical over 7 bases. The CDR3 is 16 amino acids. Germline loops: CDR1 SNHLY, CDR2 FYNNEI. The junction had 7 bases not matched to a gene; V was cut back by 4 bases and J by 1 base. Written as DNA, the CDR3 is TGTGCCAGCAGTGTATACCCGACAGGGAGCAATCAGCCCCAGCATTTT. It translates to CASSVYPTGSNQPQHF.

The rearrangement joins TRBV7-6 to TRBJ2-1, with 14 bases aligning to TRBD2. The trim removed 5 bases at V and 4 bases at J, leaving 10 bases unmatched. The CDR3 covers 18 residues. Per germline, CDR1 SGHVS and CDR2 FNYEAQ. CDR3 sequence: CASSRTSGRSAVYNEQFF. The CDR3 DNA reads TGTGCCAGCAGCCGGACTAGCGGGAGGAGTGCGGTGTACAATGAGCAGTTCTTC.